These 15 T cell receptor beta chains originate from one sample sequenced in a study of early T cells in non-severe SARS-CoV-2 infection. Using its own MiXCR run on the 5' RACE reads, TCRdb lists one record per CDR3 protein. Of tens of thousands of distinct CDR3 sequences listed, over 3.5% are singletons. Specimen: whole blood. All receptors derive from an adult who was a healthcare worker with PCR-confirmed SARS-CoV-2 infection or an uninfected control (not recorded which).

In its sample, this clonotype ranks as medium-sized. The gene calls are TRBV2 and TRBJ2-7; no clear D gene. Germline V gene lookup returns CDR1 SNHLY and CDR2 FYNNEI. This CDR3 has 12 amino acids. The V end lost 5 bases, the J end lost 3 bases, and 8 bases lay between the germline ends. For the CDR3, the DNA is TGTGCCAGCAGTTTCCAAGACTACGAGCAGTACTTC. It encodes CASSFQDYEQYF.

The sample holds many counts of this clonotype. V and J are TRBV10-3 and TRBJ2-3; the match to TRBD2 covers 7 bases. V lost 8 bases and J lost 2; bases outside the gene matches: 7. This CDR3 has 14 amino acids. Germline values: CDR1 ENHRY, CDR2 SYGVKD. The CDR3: CAISGGTTTDTQYF. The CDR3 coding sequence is TGTGCCATCTCCGGGGGGACCACCACAGATACGCAGTATTTT.

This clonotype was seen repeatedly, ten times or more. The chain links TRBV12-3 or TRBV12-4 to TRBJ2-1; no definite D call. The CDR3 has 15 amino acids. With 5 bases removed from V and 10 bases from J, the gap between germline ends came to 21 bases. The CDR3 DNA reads TGTGCCAGCAGTGGACCCCTACACTGGATAGGCGAGCAGTTCTTC. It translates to CASSGPLHWIGEQFF.

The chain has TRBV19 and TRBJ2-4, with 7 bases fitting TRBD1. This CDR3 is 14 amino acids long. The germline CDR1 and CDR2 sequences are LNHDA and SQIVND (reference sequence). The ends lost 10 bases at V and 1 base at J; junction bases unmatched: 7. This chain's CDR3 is CATHRGEAKNIQYF. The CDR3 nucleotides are TGTGCCACCCACAGGGGAGAGGCCAAAAACATTCAGTACTTC.

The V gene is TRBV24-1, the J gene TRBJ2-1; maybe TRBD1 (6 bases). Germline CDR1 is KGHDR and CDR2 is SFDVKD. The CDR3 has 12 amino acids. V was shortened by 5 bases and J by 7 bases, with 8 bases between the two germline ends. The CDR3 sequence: CATSGRGNEQFF. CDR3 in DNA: TGTGCCACCAGTGGAAGGGGGAATGAGCAGTTCTTC.

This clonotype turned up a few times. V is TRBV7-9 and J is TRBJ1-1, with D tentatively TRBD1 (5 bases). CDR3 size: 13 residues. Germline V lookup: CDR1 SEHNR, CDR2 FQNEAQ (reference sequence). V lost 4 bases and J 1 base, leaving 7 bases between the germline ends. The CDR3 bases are TGTGCCAGCAGCTCCCAGGGGAACACTGAAGCTTTCTTT. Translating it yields CASSSQGNTEAFF.

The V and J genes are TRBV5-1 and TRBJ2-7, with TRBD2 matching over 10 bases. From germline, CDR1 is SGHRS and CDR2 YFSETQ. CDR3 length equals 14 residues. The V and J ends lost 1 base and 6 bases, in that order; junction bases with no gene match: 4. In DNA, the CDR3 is TGCGCCAGCAGCTTGTTACTAGCGGGGAGCGAGCAGTACTTC. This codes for CASSLLLAGSEQYF. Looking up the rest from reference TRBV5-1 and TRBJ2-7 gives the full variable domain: KAGVTQTPRYLIKTRGQQVTLSCSPISGHRSVSWYQQTPGQGLQFLFEYFSETQRNKGNFPGRFSGRQFSNSRSEMNVSTLELGDSALYLCASSLLLAGSEQYFGPGTRLTVT.

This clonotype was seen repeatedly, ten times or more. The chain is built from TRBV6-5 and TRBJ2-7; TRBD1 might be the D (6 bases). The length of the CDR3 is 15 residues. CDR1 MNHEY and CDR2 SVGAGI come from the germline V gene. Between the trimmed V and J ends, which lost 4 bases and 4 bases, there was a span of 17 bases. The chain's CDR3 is CASSLAHGTNYEQYF. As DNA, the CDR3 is TGTGCCAGCAGTTTGGCTCACGGGACAAATTACGAGCAGTACTTC.

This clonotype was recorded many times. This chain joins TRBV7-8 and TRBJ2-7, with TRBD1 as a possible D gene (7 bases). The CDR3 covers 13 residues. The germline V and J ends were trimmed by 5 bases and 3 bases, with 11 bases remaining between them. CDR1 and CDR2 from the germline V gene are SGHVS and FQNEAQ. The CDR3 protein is CASSPRGVYEQYF. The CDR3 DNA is TGTGCCAGCAGCCCCAGGGGGGTCTACGAGCAGTACTTC.

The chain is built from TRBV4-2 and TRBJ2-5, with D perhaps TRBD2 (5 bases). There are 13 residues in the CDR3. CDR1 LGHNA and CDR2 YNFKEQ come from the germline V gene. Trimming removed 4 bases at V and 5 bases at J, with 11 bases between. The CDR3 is CASSPDRRETQYF. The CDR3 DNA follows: TGTGCCAGCAGCCCCGACCGGAGGGAGACCCAGTACTTC.

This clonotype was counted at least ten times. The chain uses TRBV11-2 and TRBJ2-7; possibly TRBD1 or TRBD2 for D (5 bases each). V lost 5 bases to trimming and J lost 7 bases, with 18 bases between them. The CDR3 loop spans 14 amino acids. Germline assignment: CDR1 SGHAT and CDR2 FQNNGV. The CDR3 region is CASSPSGTSGEQYF. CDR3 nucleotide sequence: TGTGCCAGCAGCCCTAGTGGGACCTCAGGAGAGCAGTACTTC.

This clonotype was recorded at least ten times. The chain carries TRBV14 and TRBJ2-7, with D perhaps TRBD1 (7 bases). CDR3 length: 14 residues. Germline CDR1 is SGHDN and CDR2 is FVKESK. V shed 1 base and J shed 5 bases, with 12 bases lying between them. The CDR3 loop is CASSQGLRGDEQYF. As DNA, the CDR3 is TGTGCCAGCAGCCAAGGCCTCAGGGGGGACGAGCAGTACTTC.

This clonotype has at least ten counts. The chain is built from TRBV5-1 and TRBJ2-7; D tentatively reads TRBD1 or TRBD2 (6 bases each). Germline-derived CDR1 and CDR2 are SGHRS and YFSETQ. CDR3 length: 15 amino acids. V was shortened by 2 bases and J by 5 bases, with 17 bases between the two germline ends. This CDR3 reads CASSFEQGRWNEQYF. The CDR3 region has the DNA TGCGCCAGCAGCTTTGAGCAGGGGAGGTGGAACGAGCAGTACTTC. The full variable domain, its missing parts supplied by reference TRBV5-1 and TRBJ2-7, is KAGVTQTPRYLIKTRGQQVTLSCSPISGHRSVSWYQQTPGQGLQFLFEYFSETQRNKGNFPGRFSGRQFSNSRSEMNVSTLELGDSALYLCASSFEQGRWNEQYFGPGTRLTVT.

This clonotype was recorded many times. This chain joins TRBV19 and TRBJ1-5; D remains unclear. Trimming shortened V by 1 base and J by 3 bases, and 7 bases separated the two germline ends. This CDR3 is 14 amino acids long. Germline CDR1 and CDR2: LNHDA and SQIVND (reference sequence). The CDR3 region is CASSIVGNNQPQHF. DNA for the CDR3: TGTGCCAGTAGTATAGTGGGGAACAATCAGCCCCAGCATTTT.

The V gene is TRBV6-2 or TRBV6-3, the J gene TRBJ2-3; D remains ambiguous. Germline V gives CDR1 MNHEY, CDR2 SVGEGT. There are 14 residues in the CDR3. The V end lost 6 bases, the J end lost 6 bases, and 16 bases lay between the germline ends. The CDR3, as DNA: TGTGCCAGCAGGGGTAGAGTAGGTGCCGATACGCAGTATTTT. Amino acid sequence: CASRGRVGADTQYF.